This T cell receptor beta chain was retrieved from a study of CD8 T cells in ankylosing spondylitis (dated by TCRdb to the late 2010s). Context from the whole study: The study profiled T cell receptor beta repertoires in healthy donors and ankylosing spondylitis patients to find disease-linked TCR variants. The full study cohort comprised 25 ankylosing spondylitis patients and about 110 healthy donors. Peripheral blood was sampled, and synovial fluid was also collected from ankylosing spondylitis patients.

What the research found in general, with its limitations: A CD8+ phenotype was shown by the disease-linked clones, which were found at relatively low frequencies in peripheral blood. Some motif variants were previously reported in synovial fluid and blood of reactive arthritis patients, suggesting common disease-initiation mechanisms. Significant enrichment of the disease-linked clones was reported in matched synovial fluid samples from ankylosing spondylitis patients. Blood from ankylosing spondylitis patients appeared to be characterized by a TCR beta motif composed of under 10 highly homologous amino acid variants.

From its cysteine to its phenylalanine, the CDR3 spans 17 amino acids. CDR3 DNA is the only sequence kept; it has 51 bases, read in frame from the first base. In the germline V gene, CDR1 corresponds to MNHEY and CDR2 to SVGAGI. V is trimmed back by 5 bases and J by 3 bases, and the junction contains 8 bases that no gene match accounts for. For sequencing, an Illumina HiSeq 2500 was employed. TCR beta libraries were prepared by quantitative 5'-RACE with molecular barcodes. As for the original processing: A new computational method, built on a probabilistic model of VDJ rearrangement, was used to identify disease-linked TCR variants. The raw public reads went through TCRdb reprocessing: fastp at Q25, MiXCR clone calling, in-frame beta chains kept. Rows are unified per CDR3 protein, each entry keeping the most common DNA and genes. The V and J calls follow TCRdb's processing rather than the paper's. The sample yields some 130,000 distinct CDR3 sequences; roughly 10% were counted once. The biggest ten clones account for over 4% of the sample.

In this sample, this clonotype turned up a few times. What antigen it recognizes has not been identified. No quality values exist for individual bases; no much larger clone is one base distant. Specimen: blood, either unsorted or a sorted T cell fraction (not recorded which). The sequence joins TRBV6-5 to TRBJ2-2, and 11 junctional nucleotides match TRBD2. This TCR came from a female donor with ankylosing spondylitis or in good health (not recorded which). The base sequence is TGTGCCAGCAGTAACCAGACTAGCGGGGTATACACCGGGGAGCTGTTTTTT. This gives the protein CASSNQTSGVYTGELFF.